This T cell receptor beta chain was captured by sequencing in a study of T cells in Graves' hyperthyroidism and ophthalmopathy. The length of the CDR3 is 12 residues. V lost 7 bases and J lost 2, with 6 bases in between. TCR beta CDR3 regions were amplified from RNA transcripts. HTBI primers were used for first-round RT-PCR of the TCR CDR3. Using its own MiXCR run on the multiplex PCR reads, TCRdb lists one record per CDR3 protein. In the table there are nearly 250,000 distinct CDR3 sequences, roughly a quarter of which are singletons. This clonotype was counted ten times or more. Sequenced sample: blood. The J gene is TRBJ1-5, the V gene TRBV12-3 or TRBV12-4, with no clear D. The sequence was collected from a woman aged 40 to 55 with Graves' ophthalmopathy. The chain's CDR3 is CASNQGNQPQHF. Here the CDR3 DNA reads TGTGCCAGCAACCAGGGCAATCAGCCCCAGCATTTT.